The source of this TCR beta chain is a study of T cells in women clearing cervical HPV infection. Study as a whole: No precancer developed; the control's incident HPV16 infection cleared within 12 months.

With regard to this clone: Its target is unknown. The read halts 3 residues ahead of the CDR3 end, with the missing end drawn from the germline J gene.

Clones were read by immunoSEQ multiplex PCR, and TCRdb kept only the in-frame ones, dropping some. This sample's table has roughly 20,000 clones. Study results and caveats: Richness plus V gene abundances separated cases from controls with AUC 0.65 to 0.85.

Germline V gene sequence: CDR1 SGHTA, CDR2 FQGNSA. The CDR3 extends over 12 amino acids. Dot-blot hybridization genotyped cervical HPV amplified with MY09/MY11 PCR. The sequenced sample consisted of blood buffy coat. This sequence originates from a woman between 18 and 75 years old with a cervical HPV16 infection that either progressed to CIN3+ or cleared (not recorded which). This chain links TRBV7-2 with TRBJ1-2; no clear D gene. CDR3 bases read: TGTGCCAGCAGCCCTATCTCCTACGAC. Translating it yields CASSPISYD. From start to end, the CDR3 is CASSPISYDYTF. The full variable domain, rest sourced from reference TRBV7-2 and TRBJ1-2, is GAGVSQSPSNKVTEKGKDVELRCDPISGHTALYWYRQSLGQGLEFLIYFQGNSAPDKSGLPSDRFSAERTGGSVSTLTIQRTQQEDSAVYLCASSPISYDYTFGSGTRLTVV.